This T cell receptor beta chain was identified during a study of cytomegalovirus exposure and HLA in healthy donors. Overall study results and limits: The analysis excluded some indistinguishable V segments, including TRBV6-2 and TRBV6-3.

The primer mix had 60 Vbeta and 13 Jbeta primers. Sequencing was performed with immunoSEQ multiplex PCR; in TCRdb, only in-frame clones are kept and a portion is missing. The table has about 200,000 clones, approximately 78% seen once. About this clone: The antigen is unknown.

In germline, CDR1 is MGHRA, CDR2 YSYEKL. CDR3 length: 18 amino acids. Losses at the gene ends were 1 base for V and 7 bases for J; bases not matched to a gene: 18. The receptor was derived from a woman aged 45 to 65 in good health and CMV-seropositive. Sequencing used PBMCs. The rearrangement joins TRBV4-1 to TRBJ1-2; TRBD1 matches 7 bases. CDR3 sequence reads: CASSQGLVAVPGGSGYTF. In nucleotides, the CDR3 is TGCGCCAGCAGCCAAGGACTGGTCGCGGTGCCAGGGGGATCTGGCTACACCTTC.